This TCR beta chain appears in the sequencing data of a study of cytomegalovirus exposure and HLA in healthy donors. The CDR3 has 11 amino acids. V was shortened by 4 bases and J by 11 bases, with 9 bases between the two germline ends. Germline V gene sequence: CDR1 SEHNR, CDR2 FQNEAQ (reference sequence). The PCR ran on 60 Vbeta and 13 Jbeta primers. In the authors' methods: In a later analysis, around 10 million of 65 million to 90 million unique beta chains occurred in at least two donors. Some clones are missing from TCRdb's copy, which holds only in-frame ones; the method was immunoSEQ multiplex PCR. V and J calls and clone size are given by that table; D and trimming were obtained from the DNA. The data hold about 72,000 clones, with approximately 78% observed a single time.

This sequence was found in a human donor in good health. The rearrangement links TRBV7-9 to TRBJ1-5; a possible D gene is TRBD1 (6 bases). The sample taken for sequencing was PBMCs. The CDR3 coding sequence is TGTGCCAGCAGCTCGACAGGTTCCCAGCATTTT. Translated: CASSSTGSQHF.